This T cell receptor beta chain was profiled in a study of T-cell memory formation after mild COVID-19. The study's findings and limits: Day 15 to 85 contracting clones showed balanced CD4/CD8; day 15 to 37 expanders favored CD4+.

In regard to this clonotype: The antigen is not known. Since a much larger clone is just one base distant, this may be a read error.

Germline CDR1 reads LGHNA; CDR2 reads YNFKEQ. The CDR3 spans 11 residues. Constant-segment primers served in 5'RACE that generated TCR alpha and TCR beta cDNA libraries bearing sample barcodes and UMIs. TCRdb called the 5' RACE reads again in MiXCR, with one record for every CDR3 protein. The data show over 55,000 distinct CDR3 sequences, with 9% to 15% seen just once and about 22% held by the top ten. The V gene is TRBV4-2, the J gene TRBJ1-2; no clear D. Input material: PBMCs or a T cell subset sorted from them (not recorded which). The clonotype comes from a man aged 18 to 30 who had mild COVID-19 (a few samples of this study predate the infection). Cell type and time point are not known. The CDR3 DNA reads TGTGACAGCAGCCAAGAAGCAGGCTACACCTTC. It encodes CDSSQEAGYTF.